Presented here are 15 T cell receptor beta chains from one specimen sequenced in a study of CD8+ T cells in alopecia areata. In each case, RNA was isolated and then reverse transcribed into cDNA as the sequencing template. The repertoire was sequenced with immunoSEQ multiplex PCR; TCRdb's copy has only in-frame clones and lacks some. The sample yields around 100,000 clones, roughly 41% seen once. Sample: CD4+ T cells sorted from blood. Receptors originate from a human donor with alopecia areata.

This clone was counted between two and nine times. The V call is TRBV29-1, the J call TRBJ2-7; maybe TRBD2 (5 bases). V was shortened by 5 bases and J by 2 bases, with 16 bases between the two germline ends. Germline V lookup: CDR1 SQVTM, CDR2 ANQGSEA. The CDR3 extends over 14 amino acids. Here the CDR3 DNA reads TGCAGCGTTTCGGTATCCGGGGTACCCTACGAGCAGTACTTC. It encodes CSVSVSGVPYEQYF.

This clone occurred a few times. This chain joins TRBV29-1 and TRBJ2-2; D is possibly TRBD1 (6 bases). Trimming left V 6 bases short and J 2 bases short, with 10 bases between. The CDR3 is 13 amino acids. The V gene's germline CDR1 is SQVTM and CDR2 ANQGSEA. CDR3 amino acids: CSVEQGNTGELFF. The DNA of the CDR3 is TGCAGCGTAGAACAGGGTAACACCGGGGAGCTGTTTTTT.

The chain joins TRBV6-5 to TRBJ2-5; 10 nucleotides line up with TRBD1. Trimming at V came to 6 bases and at J to 6 bases, leaving 7 bases not matched to a gene. The germline V gene encodes CDR1 MNHEY and CDR2 SVGAGI. The CDR3 loop spans 14 amino acids. The CDR3 DNA is TGTGCCAGCAGACTGGGACAGGGGAGTAAGACCCAGTACTTC. Protein sequence: CASRLGQGSKTQYF.

V gene TRBV7-9 combines with J gene TRBJ1-2, with D perhaps matching TRBD1 (5 bases). This CDR3 is 13 amino acids long. V was shortened by 0 bases and J by 7 bases, with 9 bases between the two germline ends. Germline assignment: CDR1 SEHNR and CDR2 FQNEAQ (reference sequence). CDR3 sequence reads: CASSLAPGSGYTF. In DNA, the CDR3 is TGTGCCAGCAGCTTAGCCCCAGGGAGTGGCTACACCTTC.

The V call is TRBV29-1, the J call TRBJ2-5; maybe TRBD1 (5 bases). This CDR3 has 13 residues. V was pared by 1 base and J by 3 bases, with 9 bases between. Germline V lookup: CDR1 SQVTM, CDR2 ANQGSEA. The CDR3 bases are TGCAGCGTTGAAGCGGCAGGGAAAGAGACCCAGTACTTC. Residues: CSVEAAGKETQYF. Full variable domain (remainder filled in from reference TRBV29-1 and TRBJ2-5): SAVISQKPSRDICQRGTSLTIQCQVDSQVTMMFWYRQQPGQSLTLIATANQGSEATYESGFVIDKFPISRPNLTFSTLTVSNMSPEDSSIYLCSVEAAGKETQYFGPGTRLLVL.

The J gene is TRBJ2-5, the V gene TRBV28; a possible D gene is TRBD1 (6 bases). Germline V gene lookup returns CDR1 MDHEN and CDR2 SYDVKM. The CDR3 has 14 amino acids. Trimming shortened V by 7 bases and J by 1 base, and 13 bases separated the two germline ends. DNA for the CDR3: TGTGCCAGCACCCCTGGGGGCCTCCAAGAGACCCAGTACTTC. This gives the protein CASTPGGLQETQYF.

The genes are TRBV28 and TRBJ1-5, with unresolved D. Trimming cost V 8 bases and J 1 base, with 6 bases left between them. Per the germline V gene, CDR1 is MDHEN and CDR2 is SYDVKM. The CDR3 runs to 12 residues. This chain's CDR3 is CASRNSNQPQHF. The CDR3 nucleotides are TGTGCCAGCCGTAACAGCAATCAGCCCCAGCATTTT.

The chain carries TRBV30 and TRBJ1-1, with D uncertain. V lost 3 bases to trimming and J lost 0 bases, with 14 bases between them. This CDR3 spans 15 amino acids. Germline lookup yields CDR1 GTSNPN and CDR2 SVGIG (reference sequence). The chain's CDR3 is CAWSTDPSMNTEAFF. The CDR3 coding sequence is TGTGCCTGGAGCACCGACCCCTCGATGAACACTGAAGCTTTCTTT.

The V call is TRBV2, the J call TRBJ1-2, with TRBD1 identical over 12 bases. The CDR3 totals 15 residues. Unmatched junction bases numbered 12, after V lost 10 bases and J lost 6 bases. The germline CDR1 and CDR2 sequences are SNHLY and FYNNEI. As DNA, the CDR3 is TGTGCCACCTCCCGGGACAGGGGGCAATCGAATGGCTACACCTTC. Amino acids: CATSRDRGQSNGYTF.

This clone was counted only a few times. The gene calls are TRBV25-1 and TRBJ1-1; the D gene is possibly TRBD1 (6 bases). The CDR3 length is 14 residues. Germline V lookup: CDR1 MGHDK, CDR2 SYGVNS. V was cut by 4 bases and J by 1 base, with 10 bases left in between. DNA of the CDR3: TGTGCCAGCAGTGGGCGGACAGCGAACACTGAAGCTTTCTTT. Protein sequence: CASSGRTANTEAFF.

The CDR3, as DNA: TGTGCCAGCAGCTTCCGGGGGCGCCGGGAGACCCAGTACTTC. Its translation: CASSFRGRRETQYF. The chain employs TRBV5-4 and TRBJ2-5; D is tentatively TRBD1 or TRBD2 (6 bases each). The germline gives CDR1 SGHNT, CDR2 YYREEE (reference sequence). Between the trimmed V and J ends, which lost 2 bases and 5 bases, there was a span of 13 bases. CDR3 length: 14 amino acids.

The V gene is TRBV30, the J gene TRBJ1-1; 7 nucleotides match TRBD1. Germline assignment: CDR1 GTSNPN and CDR2 SVGIG (reference sequence). V shed 5 bases, J shed 1 base, and the junction held 4 bases outside the gene matches. The CDR3 contains 13 residues. DNA for the CDR3: TGTGCCTGGCAGACAGGGAGGAACACTGAAGCTTTCTTT. Protein sequence: CAWQTGRNTEAFF. The whole variable domain, remainder taken from reference TRBV30 and TRBJ1-1, is SQTIHQWPATLVQPVGSPLSLECTVEGTSNPNLYWYRQAAGRGLQLLFYSVGIGQISSEVPQNLSASRPQDRQFILSSKKLLLSDSGFYLCAWQTGRNTEAFFGQGTRLTVV.

This clone was observed a handful of times. The chain recombines TRBV5-1 with TRBJ2-1; D not certain. Germline CDR1 and CDR2: SGHRS and YFSETQ. With 1 base removed from V and 0 bases from J, the gap between germline ends came to 8 bases. The CDR3 has 15 amino acids. CDR3 nucleotides: TGCGCCAGCAGCTTGCACTCTAGCTCCTACAATGAGCAGTTCTTC. Encoded protein: CASSLHSSSYNEQFF.

This chain uses TRBV30 with TRBJ2-2, with 9 bases fitting TRBD2. The germline V gene has CDR1 GTSNPN and CDR2 SVGIG (reference sequence). After removal of 5 bases from V and 5 bases from J, the junction contained 15 bases not matched to a gene. This CDR3 has 17 residues. CDR3 sequence reads: CAWPRGSGSPDTGELFF. CDR3 DNA: TGTGCCTGGCCGCGGGGTAGCGGGAGTCCGGATACCGGGGAGCTGTTTTTT.

This clone was observed a few times. J is TRBJ2-1 and V is TRBV7-2; TRBD2 agrees at 9 bases. J gave up 6 bases and V 3 bases, and 6 bases lay outside the gene matches. Per germline, CDR1 SGHTA and CDR2 FQGNSA. The CDR3 loop spans 15 amino acids. The CDR3 region has the DNA TGTGCCAGCAGCTTGAGACTAGCGGCGGCCAATGAGCAGTTCTTC. Its translation is CASSLRLAAANEQFF.